This entry is about one T cell receptor (beta chain). The germline V and J ends were trimmed by 5 bases and 4 bases, with 7 bases remaining between them. Germline V CDR1 and CDR2: SGHRS, YFSETQ. CDR3 size: 11 residues. This sample is drawn from a study of OX40 agonist ivuxolimab in advanced cancers. The wider study: One patient with hepatocellular carcinoma and two with cutaneous melanoma, three in all, had partial responses.

Generated by immunoSEQ multiplex PCR, the TCRdb table keeps only in-frame clones and is missing some. Here the sample spans about 18,000 clones, over 60% being singletons. Here the sequenced sample was CD4+ or CD8+ T cells sorted from blood, taken in a trial of the OX40 agonist ivuxolimab. The chain recombines TRBV5-1 with TRBJ2-7; D gene ambiguous. This clonotype was sampled from an adult with an advanced solid tumor such as melanoma, head and neck, liver or kidney cancer. CDR3 residues: CASRDEYEQYF. CDR3 bases: TGCGCCAGCAGGGACGAGTACGAGCAGTACTTC.